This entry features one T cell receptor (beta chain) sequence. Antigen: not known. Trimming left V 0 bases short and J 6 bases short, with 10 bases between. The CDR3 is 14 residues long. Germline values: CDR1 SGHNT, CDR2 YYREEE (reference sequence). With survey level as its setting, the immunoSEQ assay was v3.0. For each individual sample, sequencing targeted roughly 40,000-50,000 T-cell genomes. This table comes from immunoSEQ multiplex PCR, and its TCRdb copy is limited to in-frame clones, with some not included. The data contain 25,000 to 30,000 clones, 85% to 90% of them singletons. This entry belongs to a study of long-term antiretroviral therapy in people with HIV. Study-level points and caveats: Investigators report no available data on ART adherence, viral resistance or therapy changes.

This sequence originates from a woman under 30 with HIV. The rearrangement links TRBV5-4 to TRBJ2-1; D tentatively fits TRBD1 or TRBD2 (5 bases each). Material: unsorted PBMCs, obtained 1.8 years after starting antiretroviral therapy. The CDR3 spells CASSLAGPGNEQFF. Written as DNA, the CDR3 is TGTGCCAGCAGCTTGGCGGGGCCCGGCAATGAGCAGTTCTTC.